This TCR beta chain comes out of a study of T-cell memory formation after mild COVID-19. Regarding this clonotype: Its target is not known.

Study-level results: Most CD4+ clones that shrank were in CM and EM, while CD8+ ones turned up in EMRA. A subset of responding clones appeared in pre-infection memory, suggesting cross-reactive memory joined.

This CDR3 has 11 residues. The germline V and J ends were trimmed by 3 bases and 8 bases, with 6 bases remaining between them. Germline V gives CDR1 KGHDR, CDR2 SFDVKD. TCR alpha and TCR beta cDNA libraries carrying sample barcodes and UMIs were produced by 5'RACE using constant-segment primers. TCRdb redid the calling of the 5' RACE reads with MiXCR, one entry per CDR3 protein. The table lists around 200,000 distinct CDR3 sequences, less than 20% of them singletons. The clonotype originates from a young man who had mild COVID-19 (a few samples of this study predate the infection). Cell type and time point are not known. What was sequenced was PBMCs or a T cell subset sorted from them (not recorded which). The chain links TRBV24-1 to TRBJ1-1; D possibly corresponds to TRBD1 (6 bases). The CDR3 DNA follows: TGTGCCACCAGTGATACAGGGGAAGCTTTCTTT. Protein sequence: CATSDTGEAFF.